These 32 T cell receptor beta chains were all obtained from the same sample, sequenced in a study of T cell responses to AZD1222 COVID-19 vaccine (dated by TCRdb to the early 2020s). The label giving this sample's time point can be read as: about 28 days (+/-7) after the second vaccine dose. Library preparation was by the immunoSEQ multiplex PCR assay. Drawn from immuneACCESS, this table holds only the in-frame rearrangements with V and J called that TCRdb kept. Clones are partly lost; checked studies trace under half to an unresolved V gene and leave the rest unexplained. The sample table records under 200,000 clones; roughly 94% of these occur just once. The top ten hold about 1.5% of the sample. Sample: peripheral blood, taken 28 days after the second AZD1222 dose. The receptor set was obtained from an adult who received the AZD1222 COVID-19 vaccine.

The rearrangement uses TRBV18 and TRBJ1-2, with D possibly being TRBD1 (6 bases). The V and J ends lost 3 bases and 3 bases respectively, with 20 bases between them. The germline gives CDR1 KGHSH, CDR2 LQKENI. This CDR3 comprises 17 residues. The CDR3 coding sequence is TGTGCCAGCTCACCCCCGAACAGGGCCCTCACGGACTATGGCTACACCTTC. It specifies CASSPPNRALTDYGYTF.

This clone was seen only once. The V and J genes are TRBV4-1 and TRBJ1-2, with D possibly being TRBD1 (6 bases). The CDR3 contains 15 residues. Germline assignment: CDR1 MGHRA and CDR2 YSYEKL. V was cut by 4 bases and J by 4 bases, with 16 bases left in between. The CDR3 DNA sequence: TGCGCCAGCAGCCTGGAGAGGGGGGGTGGCTATGGCTACACCTTC. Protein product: CASSLERGGGYGYTF.

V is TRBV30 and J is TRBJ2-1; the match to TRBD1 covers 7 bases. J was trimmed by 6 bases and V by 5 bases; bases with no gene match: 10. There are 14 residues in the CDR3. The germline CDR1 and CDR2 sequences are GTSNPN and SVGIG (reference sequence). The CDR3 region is CAWDQGQYRNEQFF. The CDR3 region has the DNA TGTGCCTGGGACCAGGGACAGTATCGCAATGAGCAGTTCTTC.

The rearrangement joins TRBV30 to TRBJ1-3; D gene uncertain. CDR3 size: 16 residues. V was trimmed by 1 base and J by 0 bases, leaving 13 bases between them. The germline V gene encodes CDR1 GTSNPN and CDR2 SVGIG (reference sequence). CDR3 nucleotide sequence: TGTGCCTGGAGTGCCTTTGGGAAACCCTCTGGAAACACCATATATTTT. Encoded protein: CAWSAFGKPSGNTIYF.

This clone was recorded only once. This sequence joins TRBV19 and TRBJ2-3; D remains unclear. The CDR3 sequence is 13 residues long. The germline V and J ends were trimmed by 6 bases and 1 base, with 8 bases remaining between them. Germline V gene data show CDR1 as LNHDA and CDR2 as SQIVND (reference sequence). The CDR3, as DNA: TGTGCCAGTAGGAACGGCCGCACAGATACGCAGTATTTT. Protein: CASRNGRTDTQYF.

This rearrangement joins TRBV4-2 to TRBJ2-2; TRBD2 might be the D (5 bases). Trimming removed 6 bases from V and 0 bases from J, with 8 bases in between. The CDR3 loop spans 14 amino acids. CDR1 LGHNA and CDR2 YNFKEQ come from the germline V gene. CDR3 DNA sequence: TGTGCCAGCAGGGACTGGCCGAACACCGGGGAGCTGTTTTTT. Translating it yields CASRDWPNTGELFF.

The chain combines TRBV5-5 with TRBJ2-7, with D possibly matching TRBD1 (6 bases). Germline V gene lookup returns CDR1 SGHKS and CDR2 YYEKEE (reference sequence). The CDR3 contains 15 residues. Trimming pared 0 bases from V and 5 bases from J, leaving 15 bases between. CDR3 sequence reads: CASSLDMGAHNEQYF. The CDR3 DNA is TGTGCCAGCAGCTTGGACATGGGGGCCCACAACGAGCAGTACTTC. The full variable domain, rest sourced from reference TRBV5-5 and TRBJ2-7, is DAGVTQSPTHLIKTRGQQVTLRCSPISGHKSVSWYQQVLGQGPQFIFQYYEKEERGRGNFPDRFSARQFPNYSSELNVNALLLGDSALYLCASSLDMGAHNEQYFGPGTRLTVT.

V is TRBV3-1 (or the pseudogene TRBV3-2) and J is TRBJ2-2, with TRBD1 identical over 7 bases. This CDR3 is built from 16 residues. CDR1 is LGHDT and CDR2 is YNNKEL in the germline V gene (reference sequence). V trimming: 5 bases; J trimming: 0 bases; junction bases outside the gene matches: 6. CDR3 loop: CASSETGTANTGELFF. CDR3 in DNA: TGTGCCAGCAGCGAGACCGGGACAGCGAACACCGGGGAGCTGTTTTTT.

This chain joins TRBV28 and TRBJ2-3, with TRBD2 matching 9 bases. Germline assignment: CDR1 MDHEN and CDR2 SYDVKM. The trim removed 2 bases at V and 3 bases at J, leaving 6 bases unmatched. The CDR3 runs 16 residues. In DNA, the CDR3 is TGTGCCAGCAGTTTAGACGGCGGGAGGGGGACAGATACGCAGTATTTT. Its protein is CASSLDGGRGTDTQYF.

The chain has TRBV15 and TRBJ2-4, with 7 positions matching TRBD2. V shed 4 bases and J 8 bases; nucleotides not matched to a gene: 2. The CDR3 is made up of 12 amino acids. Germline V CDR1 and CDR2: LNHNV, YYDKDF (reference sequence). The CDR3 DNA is TGTGCCACCAGCAAGGCGGGAGACATTCAGTACTTC. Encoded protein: CATSKAGDIQYF.

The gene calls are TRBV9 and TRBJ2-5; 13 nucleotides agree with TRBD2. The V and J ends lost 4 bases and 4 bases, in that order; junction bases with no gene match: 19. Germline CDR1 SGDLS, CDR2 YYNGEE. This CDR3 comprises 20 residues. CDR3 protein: CASSPNPWTSGRRVRETQYF. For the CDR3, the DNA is TGTGCCAGCAGCCCGAACCCCTGGACTAGCGGGAGACGGGTTAGAGAGACCCAGTACTTC.

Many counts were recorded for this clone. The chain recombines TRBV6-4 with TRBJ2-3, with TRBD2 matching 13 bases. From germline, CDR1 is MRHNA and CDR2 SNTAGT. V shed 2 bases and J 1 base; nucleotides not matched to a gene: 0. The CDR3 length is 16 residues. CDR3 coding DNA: TGTGCCAGCAGTGACGGGACTAGCGGGGGCACAGATACGCAGTATTTT. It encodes CASSDGTSGGTDTQYF.

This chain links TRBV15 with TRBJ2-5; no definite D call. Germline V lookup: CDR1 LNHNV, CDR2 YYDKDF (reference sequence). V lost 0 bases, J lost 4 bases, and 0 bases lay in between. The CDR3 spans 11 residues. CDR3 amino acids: CATSREETQYF. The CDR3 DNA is TGTGCCACCAGCAGAGAAGAGACCCAGTACTTC.

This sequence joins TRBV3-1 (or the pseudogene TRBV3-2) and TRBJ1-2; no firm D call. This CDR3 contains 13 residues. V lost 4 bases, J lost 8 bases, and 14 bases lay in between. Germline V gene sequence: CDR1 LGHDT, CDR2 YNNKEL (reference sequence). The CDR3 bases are TGTGCCAGCAGCCTAACGGGGATTGAGGGCTACACCTTC. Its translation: CASSLTGIEGYTF.

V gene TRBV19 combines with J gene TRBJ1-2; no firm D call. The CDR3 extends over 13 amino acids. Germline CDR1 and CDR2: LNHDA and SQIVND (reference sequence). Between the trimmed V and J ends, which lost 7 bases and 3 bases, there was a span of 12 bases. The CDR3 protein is CASKAVSDYGYTF. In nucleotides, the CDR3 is TGTGCCAGTAAGGCAGTTTCTGACTATGGCTACACCTTC.

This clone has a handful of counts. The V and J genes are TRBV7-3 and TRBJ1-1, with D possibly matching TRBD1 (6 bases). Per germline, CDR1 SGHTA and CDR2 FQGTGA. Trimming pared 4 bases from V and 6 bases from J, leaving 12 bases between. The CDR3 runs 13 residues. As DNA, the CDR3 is TGTGCCAGCAGCTCACAGCAGGGGTCTGAAGCTTTCTTT. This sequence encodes CASSSQQGSEAFF.

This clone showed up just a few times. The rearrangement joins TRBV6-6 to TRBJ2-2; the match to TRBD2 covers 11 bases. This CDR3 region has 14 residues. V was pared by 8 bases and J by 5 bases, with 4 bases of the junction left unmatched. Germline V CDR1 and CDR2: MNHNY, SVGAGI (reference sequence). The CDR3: CASERTSGTGELFF. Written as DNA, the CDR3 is TGTGCCAGCGAACGGACTAGCGGGACCGGGGAGCTGTTTTTT.

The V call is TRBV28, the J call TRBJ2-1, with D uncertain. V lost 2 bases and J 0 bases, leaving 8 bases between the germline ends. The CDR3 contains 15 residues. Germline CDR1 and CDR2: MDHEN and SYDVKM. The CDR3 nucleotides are TGTGCCAGCAGTTTAGCCCTGTCCTCCTACAATGAGCAGTTCTTC. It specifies CASSLALSSYNEQFF.

The chain's CDR3 is CASSLVAVNTEAFF. The CDR3, as DNA: TGTGCCAGCAGCTTAGTAGCCGTGAACACTGAAGCTTTCTTT. This chain links TRBV7-9 with TRBJ1-1; D ambiguous. V was pared by 1 base and J by 0 bases, with 6 bases between. This CDR3 comprises 14 residues. Germline V CDR1 and CDR2: SEHNR, FQNEAQ (reference sequence).

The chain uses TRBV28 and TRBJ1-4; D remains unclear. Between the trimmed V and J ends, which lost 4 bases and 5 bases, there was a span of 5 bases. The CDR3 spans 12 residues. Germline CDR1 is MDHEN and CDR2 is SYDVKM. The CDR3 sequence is CASSSLNEKLFF. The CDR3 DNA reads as TGTGCCAGCAGTTCCCTCAATGAAAAACTGTTTTTT.

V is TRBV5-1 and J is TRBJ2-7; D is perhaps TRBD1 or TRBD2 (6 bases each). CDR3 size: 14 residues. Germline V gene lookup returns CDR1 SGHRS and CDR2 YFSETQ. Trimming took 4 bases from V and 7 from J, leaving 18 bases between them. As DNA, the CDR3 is TGCGCCAGCAGCACGGAGGGGGACTCCGGGGAGCAGTACTTC. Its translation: CASSTEGDSGEQYF.

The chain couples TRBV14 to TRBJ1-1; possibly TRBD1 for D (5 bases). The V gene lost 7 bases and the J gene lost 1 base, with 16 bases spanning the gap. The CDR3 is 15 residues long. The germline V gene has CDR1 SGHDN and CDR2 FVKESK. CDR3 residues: CASISTQQENTEAFF. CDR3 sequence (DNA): TGTGCCAGCATCTCCACCCAACAGGAGAACACTGAAGCTTTCTTT.

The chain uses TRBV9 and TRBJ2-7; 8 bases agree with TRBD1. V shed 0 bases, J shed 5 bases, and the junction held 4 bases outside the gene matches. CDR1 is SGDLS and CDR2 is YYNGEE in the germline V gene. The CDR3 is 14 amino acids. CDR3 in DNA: TGTGCCAGCAGCGTAGGTCAGACAGGGGACGAGCAGTACTTC. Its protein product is CASSVGQTGDEQYF. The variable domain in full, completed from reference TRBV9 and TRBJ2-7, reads DSGVTQTPKHLITATGQRVTLRCSPRSGDLSVYWYQQSLDQGLQFLIQYYNGEERAKGNILERFSAQQFPDLHSELNLSSLELGDSALYFCASSVGQTGDEQYFGPGTRLTVT.

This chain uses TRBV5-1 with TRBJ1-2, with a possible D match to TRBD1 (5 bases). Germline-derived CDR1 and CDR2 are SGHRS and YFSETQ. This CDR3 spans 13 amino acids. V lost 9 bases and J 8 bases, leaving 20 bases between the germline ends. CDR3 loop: CATSGGLYGGYTF. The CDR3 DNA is TGCGCCACCTCCGGGGGACTATACGGCGGCTACACCTTC. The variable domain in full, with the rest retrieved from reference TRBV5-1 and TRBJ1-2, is KAGVTQTPRYLIKTRGQQVTLSCSPISGHRSVSWYQQTPGQGLQFLFEYFSETQRNKGNFPGRFSGRQFSNSRSEMNVSTLELGDSALYLCATSGGLYGGYTFGSGTRLTVV.

CDR3 in DNA: TGTGCTAGTGGTTTGGCACGGAACGGACAGGGTAACACTGAAGCTTTCTTT. Its translation: CASGLARNGQGNTEAFF. This sequence joins TRBV12-5 and TRBJ1-1, with 8 bases that match TRBD1. Unmatched junction bases numbered 9, after V lost 1 base and J lost 2 bases. CDR1 LGHNT and CDR2 FRNRAP come from the germline V gene. CDR3 size: 17 residues.

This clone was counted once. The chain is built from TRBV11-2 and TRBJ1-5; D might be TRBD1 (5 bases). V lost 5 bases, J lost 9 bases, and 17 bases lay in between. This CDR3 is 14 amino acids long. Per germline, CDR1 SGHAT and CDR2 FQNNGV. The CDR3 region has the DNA TGTGCCAGCAGCCCGGGACTGACCACCTGGCCCCAGCATTTT. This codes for CASSPGLTTWPQHF.

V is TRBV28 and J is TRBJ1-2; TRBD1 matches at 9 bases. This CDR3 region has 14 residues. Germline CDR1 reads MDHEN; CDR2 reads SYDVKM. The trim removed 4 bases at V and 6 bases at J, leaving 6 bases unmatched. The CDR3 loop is CASSYWDRDNGYTF. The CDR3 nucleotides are TGTGCCAGCAGTTACTGGGACAGGGACAATGGCTACACCTTC.

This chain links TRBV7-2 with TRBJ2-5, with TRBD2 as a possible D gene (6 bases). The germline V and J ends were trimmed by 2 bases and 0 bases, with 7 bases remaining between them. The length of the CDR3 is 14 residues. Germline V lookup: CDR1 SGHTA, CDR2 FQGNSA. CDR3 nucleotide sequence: TGTGCCAGCAGCTTAAGCGGGCACCAAGAGACCCAGTACTTC. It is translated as CASSLSGHQETQYF.

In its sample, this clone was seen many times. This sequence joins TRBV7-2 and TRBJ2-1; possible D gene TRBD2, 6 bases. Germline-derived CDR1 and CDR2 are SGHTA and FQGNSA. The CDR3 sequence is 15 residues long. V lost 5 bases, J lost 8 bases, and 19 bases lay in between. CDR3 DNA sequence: TGTGCCAGCAGCGGTCAGGCGGGGATGTACCATGAGCAGTTCTTC. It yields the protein CASSGQAGMYHEQFF.

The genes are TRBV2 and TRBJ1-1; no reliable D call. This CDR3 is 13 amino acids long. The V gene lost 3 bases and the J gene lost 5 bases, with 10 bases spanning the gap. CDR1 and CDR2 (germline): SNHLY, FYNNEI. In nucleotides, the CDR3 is TGTGCCAGCAGTGAGGTGGCGGGAACTGAAGCTTTCTTT. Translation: CASSEVAGTEAFF.

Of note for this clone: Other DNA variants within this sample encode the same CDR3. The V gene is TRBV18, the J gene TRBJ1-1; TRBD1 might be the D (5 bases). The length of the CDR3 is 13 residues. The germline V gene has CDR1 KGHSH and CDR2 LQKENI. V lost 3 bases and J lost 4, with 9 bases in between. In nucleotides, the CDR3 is TGTGCCAGCTCACCCCAGGGTGGCACTGAAGCTTTCTTT. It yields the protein CASSPQGGTEAFF.

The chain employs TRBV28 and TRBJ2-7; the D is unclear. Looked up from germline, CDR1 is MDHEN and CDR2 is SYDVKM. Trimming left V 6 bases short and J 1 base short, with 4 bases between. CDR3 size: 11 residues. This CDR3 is CASRRSYEQYF. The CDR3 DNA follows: TGTGCCAGCAGGAGATCCTACGAGCAGTACTTC.